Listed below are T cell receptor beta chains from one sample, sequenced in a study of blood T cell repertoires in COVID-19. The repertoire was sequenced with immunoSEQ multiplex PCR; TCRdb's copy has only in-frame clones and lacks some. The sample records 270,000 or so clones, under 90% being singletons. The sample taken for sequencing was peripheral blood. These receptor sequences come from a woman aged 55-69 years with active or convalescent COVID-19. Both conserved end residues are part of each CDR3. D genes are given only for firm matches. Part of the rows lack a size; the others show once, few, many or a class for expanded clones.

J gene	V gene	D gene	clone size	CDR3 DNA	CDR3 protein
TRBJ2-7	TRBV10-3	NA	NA	TGTGCCATAGCTAAAAGGGCAGAGACTAGCTCCTACGAGCAGTACTTC	CAIAKRAETSSYEQYF
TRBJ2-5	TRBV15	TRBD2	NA	TGTGCCACGAAAGGAGCGGGGTCCACCTGGGAGACCCAGTACTTC	CATKGAGSTWETQYF
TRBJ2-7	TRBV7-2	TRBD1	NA	TGTGCCAGCAGCTTAGCGATGGCAGGGGGCTACGAGCAGTACTTC	CASSLAMAGGYEQYF
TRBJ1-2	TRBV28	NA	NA	TGTGCCAGCAGTTTTAGGGGTCGGAACTATGGCTACACCTTC	CASSFRGRNYGYTF
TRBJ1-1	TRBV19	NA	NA	TGTGCCAGTTCTCCTCACAGGGATGTTGCTGAAGCTTTCTTT	CASSPHRDVAEAFF
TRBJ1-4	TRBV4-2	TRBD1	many	TGTGCCAGCAGCCAAGATCCGGGACAGGGGAGGGAAAAACTGTTTTTT	CASSQDPGQGREKLFF
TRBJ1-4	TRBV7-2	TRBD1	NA	TGTGCCAGCAGCTTAACTTGGACAGGTCATGAAAAACTGTTTTTT	CASSLTWTGHEKLFF
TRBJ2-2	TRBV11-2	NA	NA	TGTGCCAGCAGCTTATTACGGGGGAAGAACACCGGGGAGCTGTTTTTT	CASSLLRGKNTGELFF
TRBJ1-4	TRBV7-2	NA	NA	TGTGCCAGCAGCTTAACCCCAGGAGAAAAACTGTTTTTT	CASSLTPGEKLFF
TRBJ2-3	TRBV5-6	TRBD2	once	TGTGCCAGCAGCTTGGCTAGCGGCGATACAGATACGCAGTATTTT	CASSLASGDTDTQYF
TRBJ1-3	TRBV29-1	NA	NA	TGCAGCGTTGGGGAGATATCTGGAAACACCATATATTTT	CSVGEISGNTIYF
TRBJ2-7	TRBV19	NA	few	TGTGCCAGTAGCGTACACGGGGTCGGCGAGCAGTACTTC	CASSVHGVGEQYF
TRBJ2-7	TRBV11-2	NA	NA	TGTGCCAGCAGCCTAGCCCGCGACAGGTTTACGAGGCTCGAGCAGTACTTC	CASSLARDRFTRLEQYF
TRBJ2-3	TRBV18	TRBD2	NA	TGTGCCAGCTCACCACTAGCGGGGTCATCAGATACGCAGTATTTT	CASSPLAGSSDTQYF
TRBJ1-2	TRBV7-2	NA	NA	TGTGCCAGCAGCTTGGACCCGGGGAAGGGCTACACCTTC	CASSLDPGKGYTF
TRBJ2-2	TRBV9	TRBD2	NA	TGTGCCAGCAGCCCTGGACTAGCGGGCAACACCGGGGAGCTGTTTTTT	CASSPGLAGNTGELFF
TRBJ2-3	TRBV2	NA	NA	TGTGCCAGCAGTGGCAGGGTTGTAGATACGCAGTATTTT	CASSGRVVDTQYF
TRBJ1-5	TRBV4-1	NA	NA	TGCGCCAGCAGCCAAGAGAGTAGGAGGCTTTATAGCAATCAGCCCCAGCATTTT	CASSQESRRLYSNQPQHF
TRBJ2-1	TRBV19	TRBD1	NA	TGTGCCAGTAGTATAGGAGGGACAGGAGCGGGTGAGCAGTTCTTC	CASSIGGTGAGEQFF
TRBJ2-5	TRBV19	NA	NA	TGTGCCAGTAGTAGTTCCGGGTGGTACCAAGAGACCCAGTACTTC	CASSSSGWYQETQYF
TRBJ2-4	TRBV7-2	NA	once	TGTGCCAGCAGCTCGCCCGGTGGGCGCAAAAACATTCAGTACTTC	CASSSPGGRKNIQYF
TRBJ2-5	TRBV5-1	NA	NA	TGCGCCAGCAGCTTGCAGGGCAAGGAGCAAGAGACCCAGTACTTC	CASSLQGKEQETQYF
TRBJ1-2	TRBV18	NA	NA	TGTGCCAGCTCACCACGGGAGTCCCAGTCCTATGGCTACACCTTC	CASSPRESQSYGYTF
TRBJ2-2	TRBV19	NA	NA	TGTGCCAGTAGTACTGTCGGGGAGCCGATCGCGAACACCGGGGAGCTGTTTTTT	CASSTVGEPIANTGELFF
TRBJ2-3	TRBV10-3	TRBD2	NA	TGTGCCATCAGGTCCCTAGCGGGGGTACGCACAGATACGCAGTATTTT	CAIRSLAGVRTDTQYF
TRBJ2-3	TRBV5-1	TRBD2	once	TGCGCCAGCAGCTTACTAGCGGGCACAGATACGCAGTATTTT	CASSLLAGTDTQYF
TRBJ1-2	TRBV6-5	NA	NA	TGTGCCAGCAGTTTAGGACGGGACTTGTATGGCTACACCTTC	CASSLGRDLYGYTF
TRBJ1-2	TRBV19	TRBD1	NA	TGTGCCAGTAGTACCCCCGGGACAGGGGAGGGCTACACCTTC	CASSTPGTGEGYTF
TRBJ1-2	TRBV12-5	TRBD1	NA	TGTGCTAGTGGTTTGGCTAGGGACAGATGGGGCTACACCTTC	CASGLARDRWGYTF
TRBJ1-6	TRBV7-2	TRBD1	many	TGTGCCAGCAGCGGGGACAGGGTCCGTTCACCCCTCCACTTT	CASSGDRVRSPLHF
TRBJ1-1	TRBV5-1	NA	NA	TGCGCCAGCAGCTTTGGGCAGACGTACACTGAAGCTTTCTTT	CASSFGQTYTEAFF
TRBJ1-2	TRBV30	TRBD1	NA	TGTGCCTGGAGTGCTCGAGGGACAGGGAGGGCCTATGGCTACACCTTC	CAWSARGTGRAYGYTF
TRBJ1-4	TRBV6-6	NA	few	TGTGCCAGCAGTTACGGTCAGACAACTAATGAAAAACTGTTTTTT	CASSYGQTTNEKLFF
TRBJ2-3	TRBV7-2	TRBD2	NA	TGTGCCAGCAGCATGCGGACCCTAGCGGGGGGCACAGATACGCAGTATTTT	CASSMRTLAGGTDTQYF
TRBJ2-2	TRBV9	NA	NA	TGTGCCAGCAGCGTGGGGCGCGCGTCCGGGGAGCTGTTTTTT	CASSVGRASGELFF
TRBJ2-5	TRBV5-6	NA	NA	TGTGCCAGCAGCTTGGGGACAAGCGAAGAGACCCAGTACTTC	CASSLGTSEETQYF
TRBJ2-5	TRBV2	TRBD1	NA	TGTGCCAGCAGCAGTGGACAGGGGGCGTTTGGAGAGACCCAGTACTTC	CASSSGQGAFGETQYF
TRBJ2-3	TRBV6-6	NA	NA	TGTGCCAGCAGTCGATTAAGAAGTCCCGGGGGATTCACAGATACGCAGTATTTT	CASSRLRSPGGFTDTQYF
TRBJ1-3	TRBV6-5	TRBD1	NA	TGTGCCAGCAGGGCGACAGGGAATGGAAACACCATATATTTT	CASRATGNGNTIYF
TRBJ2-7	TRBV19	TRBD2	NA	TGTGCCAGTAGTATACGGCGGGGGGTAGCCTTCTACGAGCAGTACTTC	CASSIRRGVAFYEQYF
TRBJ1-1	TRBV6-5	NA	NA	TGTGCCAGTACAACCGCGGGCCGGGGCACTGAAGCTTTCTTT	CASTTAGRGTEAFF